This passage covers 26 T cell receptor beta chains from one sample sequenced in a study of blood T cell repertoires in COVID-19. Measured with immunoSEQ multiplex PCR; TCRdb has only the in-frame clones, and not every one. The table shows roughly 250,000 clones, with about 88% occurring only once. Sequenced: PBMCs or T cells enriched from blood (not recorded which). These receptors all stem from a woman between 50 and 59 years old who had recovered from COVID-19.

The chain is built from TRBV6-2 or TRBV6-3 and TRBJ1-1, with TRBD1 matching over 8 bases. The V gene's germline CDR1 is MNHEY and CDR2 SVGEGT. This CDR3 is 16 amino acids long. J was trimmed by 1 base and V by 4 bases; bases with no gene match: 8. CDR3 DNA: TGTGCCAGCAGTTCTCGGACAGGGATGAGGAACACTGAAGCTTTCTTT. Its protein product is CASSSRTGMRNTEAFF.

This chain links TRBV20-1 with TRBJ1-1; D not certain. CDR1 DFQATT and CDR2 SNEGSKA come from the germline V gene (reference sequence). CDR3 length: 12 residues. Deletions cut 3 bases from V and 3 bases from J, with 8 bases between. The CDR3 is CSASPGHTEAFF. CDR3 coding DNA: TGCAGTGCTAGTCCGGGTCACACTGAAGCTTTCTTT.

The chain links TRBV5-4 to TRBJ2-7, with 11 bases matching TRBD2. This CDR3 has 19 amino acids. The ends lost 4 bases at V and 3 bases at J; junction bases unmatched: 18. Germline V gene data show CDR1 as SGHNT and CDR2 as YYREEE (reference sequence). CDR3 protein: CASSGQGTSGATVDYEQYF. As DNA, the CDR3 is TGTGCCAGCAGCGGCCAAGGGACTAGCGGAGCGACCGTGGACTACGAGCAGTACTTC.

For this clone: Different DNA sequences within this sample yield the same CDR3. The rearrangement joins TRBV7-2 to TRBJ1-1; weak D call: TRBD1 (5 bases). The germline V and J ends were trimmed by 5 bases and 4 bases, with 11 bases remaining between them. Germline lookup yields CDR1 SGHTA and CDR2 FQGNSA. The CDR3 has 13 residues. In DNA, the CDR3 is TGTGCCAGCAGCCCCAGGGAAGGCACTGAAGCTTTCTTT. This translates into CASSPREGTEAFF. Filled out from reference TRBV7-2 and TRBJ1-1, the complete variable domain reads GAGVSQSPSNKVTEKGKDVELRCDPISGHTALYWYRQSLGQGLEFLIYFQGNSAPDKSGLPSDRFSAERTGGSVSTLTIQRTQQEDSAVYLCASSPREGTEAFFGQGTRLTVV.

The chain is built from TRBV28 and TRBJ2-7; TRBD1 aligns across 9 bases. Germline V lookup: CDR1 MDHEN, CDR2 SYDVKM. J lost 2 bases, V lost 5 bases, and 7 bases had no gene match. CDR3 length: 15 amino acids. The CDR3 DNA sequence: TGTGCCAGCAGTGCAACAGGGGGCCTCCCCTACGAGCAGTACTTC. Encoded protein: CASSATGGLPYEQYF. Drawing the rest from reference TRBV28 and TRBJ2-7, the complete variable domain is DVKVTQSSRYLVKRTGEKVFLECVQDMDHENMFWYRQDPGLGLRLIYFSYDVKMKEKGDIPEGYSVSREKKERFSLILESASTNQTSMYLCASSATGGLPYEQYFGPGTRLTVT.

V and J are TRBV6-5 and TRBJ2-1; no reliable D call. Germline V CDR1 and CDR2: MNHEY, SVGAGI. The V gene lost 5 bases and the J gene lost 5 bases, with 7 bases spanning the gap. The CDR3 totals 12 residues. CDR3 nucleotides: TGTGCCAGCAGTCGACTTAACAATGAGCAGTTCTTC. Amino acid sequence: CASSRLNNEQFF.

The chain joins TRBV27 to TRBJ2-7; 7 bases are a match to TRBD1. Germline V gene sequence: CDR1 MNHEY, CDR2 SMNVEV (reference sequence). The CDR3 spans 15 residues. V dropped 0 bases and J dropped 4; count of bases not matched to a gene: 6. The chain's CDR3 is CASSLSPGGMYEQYF. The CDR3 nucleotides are TGTGCCAGCAGTTTATCTCCAGGGGGTATGTACGAGCAGTACTTC.

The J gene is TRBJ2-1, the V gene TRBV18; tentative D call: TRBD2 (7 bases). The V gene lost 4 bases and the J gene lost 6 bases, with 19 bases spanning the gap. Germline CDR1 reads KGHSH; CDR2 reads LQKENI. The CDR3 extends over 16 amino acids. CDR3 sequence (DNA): TGTGCCAGCTCACGCTCGGCCGGGGGGCGCGGCAATGAGCAGTTCTTC. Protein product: CASSRSAGGRGNEQFF.

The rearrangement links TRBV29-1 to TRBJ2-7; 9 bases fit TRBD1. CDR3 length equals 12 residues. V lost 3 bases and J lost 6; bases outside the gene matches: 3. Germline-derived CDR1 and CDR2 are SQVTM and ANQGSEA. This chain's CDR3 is CSVEGTGFEQYF. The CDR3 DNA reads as TGCAGCGTTGAGGGGACAGGGTTCGAGCAGTACTTC.

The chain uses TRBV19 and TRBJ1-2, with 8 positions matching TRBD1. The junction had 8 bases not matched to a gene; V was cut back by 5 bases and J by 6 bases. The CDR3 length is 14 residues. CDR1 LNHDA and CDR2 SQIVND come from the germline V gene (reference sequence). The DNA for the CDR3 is TGTGCCAGTAGTCCGGGACAGGCGAGCGATGGCTACACCTTC. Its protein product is CASSPGQASDGYTF.

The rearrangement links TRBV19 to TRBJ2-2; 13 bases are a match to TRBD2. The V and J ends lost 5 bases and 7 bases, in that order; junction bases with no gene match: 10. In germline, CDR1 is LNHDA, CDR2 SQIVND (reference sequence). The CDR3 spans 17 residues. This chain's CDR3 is CASSLGGLAGVYGELFF. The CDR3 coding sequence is TGTGCCAGTAGTCTAGGTGGACTAGCGGGAGTTTACGGGGAGCTGTTTTTT.

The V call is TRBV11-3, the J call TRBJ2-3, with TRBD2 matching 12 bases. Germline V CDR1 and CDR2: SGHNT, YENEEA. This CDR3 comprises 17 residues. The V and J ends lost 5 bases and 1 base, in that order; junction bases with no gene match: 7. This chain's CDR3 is CASSARTSGTGTDTQYF. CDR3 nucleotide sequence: TGTGCCAGCAGCGCAAGGACTAGCGGGACGGGCACAGATACGCAGTATTTT. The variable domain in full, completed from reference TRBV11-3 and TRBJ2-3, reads EAGVVQSPRYKIIEKKQPVAFWCNPISGHNTLYWYLQNLGQGPELLIRYENEEAVDDSQLPKDRFSAERLKGVDSTLKIQPAELGDSAVYLCASSARTSGTGTDTQYFGPGTRLTVL.

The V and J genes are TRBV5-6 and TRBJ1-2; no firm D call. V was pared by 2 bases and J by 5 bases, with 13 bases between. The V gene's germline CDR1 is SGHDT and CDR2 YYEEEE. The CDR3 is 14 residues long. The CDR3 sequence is CASSFVQAVYGYTF. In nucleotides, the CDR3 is TGTGCCAGCAGCTTCGTCCAGGCCGTTTATGGCTACACCTTC.

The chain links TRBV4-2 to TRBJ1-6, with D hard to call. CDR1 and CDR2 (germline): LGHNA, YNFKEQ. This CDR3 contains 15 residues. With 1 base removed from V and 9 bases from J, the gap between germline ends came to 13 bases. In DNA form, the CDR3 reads TGTGCCAGCAGCCAAGGCGGGGAGGTGGGTTCACCCCTCCACTTT. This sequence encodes CASSQGGEVGSPLHF.

In DNA form, the CDR3 reads TGCGCCAGCAGTGATCCGGGACAGGGTATCGATGAGCAGTTCTTC. As protein: CASSDPGQGIDEQFF. This chain joins TRBV10-1 and TRBJ2-1; 9 bases line up with TRBD1. The ends lost 3 bases at V and 8 bases at J; junction bases unmatched: 8. The CDR3 is made up of 15 amino acids. Germline values: CDR1 WNHNN, CDR2 SYGVQD (reference sequence).

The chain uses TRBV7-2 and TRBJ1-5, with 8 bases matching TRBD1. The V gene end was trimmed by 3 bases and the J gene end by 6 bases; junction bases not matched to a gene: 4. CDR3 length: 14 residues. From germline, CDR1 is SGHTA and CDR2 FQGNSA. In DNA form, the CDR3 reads TGTGCCAGCAGCTTTAAGACAGGGGTTCAGCCCCAGCATTTT. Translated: CASSFKTGVQPQHF.

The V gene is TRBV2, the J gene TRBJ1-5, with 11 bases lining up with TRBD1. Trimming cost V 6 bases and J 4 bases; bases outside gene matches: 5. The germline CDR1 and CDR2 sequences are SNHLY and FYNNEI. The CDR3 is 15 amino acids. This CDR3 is CASSTGTGGNQPQHF. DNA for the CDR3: TGTGCCAGCAGCACCGGGACAGGGGGGAATCAGCCCCAGCATTTT. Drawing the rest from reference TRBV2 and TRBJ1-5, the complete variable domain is EPEVTQTPSHQVTQMGQEVILRCVPISNHLYFYWYRQILGQKVEFLVSFYNNEISEKSEIFDDQFSVERPDGSNFTLKIRSTKLEDSAMYFCASSTGTGGNQPQHFGDGTRLSIL.

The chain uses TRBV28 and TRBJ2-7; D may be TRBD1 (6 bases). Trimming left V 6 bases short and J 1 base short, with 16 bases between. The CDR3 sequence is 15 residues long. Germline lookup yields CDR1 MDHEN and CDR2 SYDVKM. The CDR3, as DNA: TGTGCCAGCAGACGACAATGGGGGCTTTCCTACGAGCAGTACTTC. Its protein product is CASRRQWGLSYEQYF.

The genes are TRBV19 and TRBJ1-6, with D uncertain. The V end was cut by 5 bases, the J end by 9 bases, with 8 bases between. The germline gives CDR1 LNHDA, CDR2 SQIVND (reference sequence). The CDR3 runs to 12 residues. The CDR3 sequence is CASSLGSSPLHF. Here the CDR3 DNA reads TGTGCCAGTAGTCTCGGGAGTTCACCCCTCCACTTT.

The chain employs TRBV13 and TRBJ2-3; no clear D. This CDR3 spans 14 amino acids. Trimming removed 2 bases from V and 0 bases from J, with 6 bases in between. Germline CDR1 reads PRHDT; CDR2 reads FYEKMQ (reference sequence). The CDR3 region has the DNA TGTGCCAGCAGCTTAATCACTAGCACAGATACGCAGTATTTT. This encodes CASSLITSTDTQYF.

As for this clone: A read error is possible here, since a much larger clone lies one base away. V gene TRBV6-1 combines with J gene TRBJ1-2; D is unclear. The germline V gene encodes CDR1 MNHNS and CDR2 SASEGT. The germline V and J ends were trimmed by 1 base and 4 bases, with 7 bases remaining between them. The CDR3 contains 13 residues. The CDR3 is CASSEGAGYGYTF. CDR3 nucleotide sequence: TGTGCCAGCAGTGAAGGGGCGGGCTATGGCTACACCTTC.

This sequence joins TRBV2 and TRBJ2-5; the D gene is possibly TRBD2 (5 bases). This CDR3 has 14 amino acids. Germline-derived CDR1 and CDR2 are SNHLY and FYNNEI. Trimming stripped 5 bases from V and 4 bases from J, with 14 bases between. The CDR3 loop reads CASSYVGEGETQYF. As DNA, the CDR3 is TGTGCCAGCAGTTATGTGGGAGAAGGAGAGACCCAGTACTTC.

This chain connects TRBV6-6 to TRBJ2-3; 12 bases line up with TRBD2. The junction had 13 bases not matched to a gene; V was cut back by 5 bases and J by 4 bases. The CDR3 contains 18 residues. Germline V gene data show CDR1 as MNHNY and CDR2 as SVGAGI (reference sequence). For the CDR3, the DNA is TGTGCCAGCAGTCTCGGACTAGCGGGGCAGGGGTGGGCAGATACGCAGTATTTT. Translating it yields CASSLGLAGQGWADTQYF.

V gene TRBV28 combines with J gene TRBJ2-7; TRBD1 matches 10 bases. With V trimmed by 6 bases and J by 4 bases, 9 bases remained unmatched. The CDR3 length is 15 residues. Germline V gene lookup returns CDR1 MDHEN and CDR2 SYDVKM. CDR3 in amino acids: CASSYLGQGEYEQYF. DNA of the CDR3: TGTGCCAGCAGCTACCTCGGACAGGGGGAATACGAGCAGTACTTC.

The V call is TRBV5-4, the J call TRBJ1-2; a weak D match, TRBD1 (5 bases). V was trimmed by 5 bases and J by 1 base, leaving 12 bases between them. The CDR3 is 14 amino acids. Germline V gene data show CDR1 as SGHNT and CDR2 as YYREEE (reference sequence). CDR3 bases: TGTGCCAGCAGTCCGTCCGACAGTAACTATGGCTACACCTTC. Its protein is CASSPSDSNYGYTF.

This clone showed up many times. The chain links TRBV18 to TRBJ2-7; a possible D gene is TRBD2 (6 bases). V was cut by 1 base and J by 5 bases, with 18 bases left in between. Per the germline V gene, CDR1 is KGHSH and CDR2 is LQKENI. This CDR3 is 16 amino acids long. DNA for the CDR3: TGTGCCAGCTCACCACGGGCTAGCGTTAAAGCCCACGAGCAGTACTTC. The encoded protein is CASSPRASVKAHEQYF.